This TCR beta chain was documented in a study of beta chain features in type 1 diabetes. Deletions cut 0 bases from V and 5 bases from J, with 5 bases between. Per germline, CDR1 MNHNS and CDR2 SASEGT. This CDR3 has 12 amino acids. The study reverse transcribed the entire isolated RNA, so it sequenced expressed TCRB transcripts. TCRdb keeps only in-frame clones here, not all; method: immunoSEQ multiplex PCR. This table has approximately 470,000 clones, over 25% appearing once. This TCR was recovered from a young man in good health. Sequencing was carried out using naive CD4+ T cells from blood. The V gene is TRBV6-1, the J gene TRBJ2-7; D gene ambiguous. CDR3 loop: CASSEASDEQYF. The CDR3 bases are TGTGCCAGCAGTGAAGCCTCGGACGAGCAGTACTTC.